This T cell receptor (beta chain) was sequenced during a study of CD8+CD57+ T cells in acquired aplastic anemia. This clonotype has at least ten counts. TCR beta VDJ and CDR3 were profiled, and genomic DNA was the template. TCRdb itself ran the reads through MiXCR, one entry per CDR3 protein. The sample has approximately 190,000 distinct CDR3 sequences, 50% to 75% seen once. CDR3 length equals 13 residues. Between the trimmed V and J ends, which lost 4 bases and 5 bases, there was a span of 12 bases. Germline CDR1 and CDR2: SGDLS and YYNGEE. The receptor comes from a human donor with severe aplastic anemia or a healthy control (not recorded which). The genes are TRBV9 and TRBJ1-1; D is unresolved. Sequenced sample: sorted CD4+, CD8+, or CD8+CD57+ T cells (not recorded which) from PBMCs. The DNA of the CDR3 is TGTGCCAGCAGCCCCCCATCCCCTACTGAAGCTTTCTTT. Encoded protein: CASSPPSPTEAFF.